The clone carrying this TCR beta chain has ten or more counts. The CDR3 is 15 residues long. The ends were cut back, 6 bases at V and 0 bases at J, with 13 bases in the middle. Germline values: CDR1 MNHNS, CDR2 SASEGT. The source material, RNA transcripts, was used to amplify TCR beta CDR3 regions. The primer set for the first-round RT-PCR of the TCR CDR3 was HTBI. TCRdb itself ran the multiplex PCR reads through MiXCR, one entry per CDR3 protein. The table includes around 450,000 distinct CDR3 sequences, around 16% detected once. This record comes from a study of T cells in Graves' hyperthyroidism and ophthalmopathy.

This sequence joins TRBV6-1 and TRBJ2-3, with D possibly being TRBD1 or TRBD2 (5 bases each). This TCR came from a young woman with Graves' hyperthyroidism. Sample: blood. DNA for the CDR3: TGTGCCAGCAGCACGCTGGGGGTTAGCACAGATACGCAGTATTTT. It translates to CASSTLGVSTDTQYF.